This passage covers 10 T cell receptor beta chains from one sample sequenced in a study of human thymus T cells. Thymic samples were excised during corrective heart operations. TCRdb keeps only in-frame clones here, not all; method: immunoSEQ multiplex PCR. The sample contains some 80,000 clones, around 96% of which appear only once. The sequencing input was thymus tissue. These TCRs come from a boy under three years old with a congenital heart defect but otherwise immunologically healthy.

The V and J genes are TRBV4-2 and TRBJ2-1; a weak D match, TRBD2 (6 bases). Germline V CDR1 and CDR2: LGHNA, YNFKEQ. The V end lost 0 bases, the J end lost 8 bases, and 17 bases lay between the germline ends. The CDR3 has 16 amino acids. CDR3 coding DNA: TGTGCCAGCAGCCAAGATCAACCTGCTAGCGACGATGAGCAGTTCTTC. This codes for CASSQDQPASDDEQFF.

CDR3: CATSARHSDTSTDTQYF. CDR3 nucleotide sequence: TGTGCCACCAGCGCCCGCCACAGCGACACTAGCACAGATACGCAGTATTTT. J is TRBJ2-3 and V is TRBV15; unclear D gene. V was trimmed by 5 bases and J by 0 bases, leaving 18 bases between them. The germline V gene encodes CDR1 LNHNV and CDR2 YYDKDF (reference sequence). The CDR3 runs 17 residues.

The CDR3 spells CASSPQPFYEQYF. In DNA form, the CDR3 reads TGTGCCAGCAGTCCCCAGCCTTTCTACGAGCAGTACTTC. The chain joins TRBV6-1 to TRBJ2-7; the D is unclear. The germline V gene encodes CDR1 MNHNS and CDR2 SASEGT. The CDR3 extends over 13 amino acids. Trimming took off 5 bases at V and 3 bases at J, with 11 bases between the two ends.

The rearrangement uses TRBV6-1 and TRBJ2-7; 7 bases line up with TRBD2. The CDR3 has 15 residues. CDR1 MNHNS and CDR2 SASEGT come from the germline V gene. V was clipped by 5 bases and J by 4 bases; unmatched bases: 11. The chain's CDR3 is CASSLDKGGEYEQYF. The CDR3 nucleotides read TGTGCCAGCAGTCTGGATAAGGGAGGGGAATACGAGCAGTACTTC.

The V call is TRBV10-1, the J call TRBJ2-7; D is uncertain. V lost 3 bases to trimming and J lost 2 bases, with 5 bases between them. CDR3 size: 12 residues. Germline assignment: CDR1 WNHNN and CDR2 SYGVQD (reference sequence). CDR3 nucleotide sequence: TGCGCCAGCAGTGACCGGCCCTACGAGCAGTACTTC. Translated: CASSDRPYEQYF.

The chain couples TRBV9 to TRBJ2-5, with D possibly being TRBD1 (5 bases). The CDR3 extends over 19 amino acids. V was cut by 0 bases and J by 5 bases, with 26 bases left in between. CDR1 and CDR2 (germline): SGDLS, YYNGEE. The CDR3 DNA sequence: TGTGCCAGCAGCGTAGAATACCGGACACTTCTAGGAGTTGCCGAGACCCAGTACTTC. This gives the protein CASSVEYRTLLGVAETQYF.

The gene calls are TRBV7-3 and TRBJ2-1; D gene unclear. Between the trimmed V and J ends, which lost 6 bases and 8 bases, there was a span of 14 bases. Per germline, CDR1 SGHTA and CDR2 FQGTGA. The CDR3 loop spans 13 amino acids. CDR3 sequence: CASSANPGDEQFF. Written as DNA, the CDR3 is TGTGCCAGCAGTGCGAACCCTGGAGATGAGCAGTTCTTC. Full variable domain (remainder filled in from reference TRBV7-3 and TRBJ2-1): GAGVSQTPSNKVTEKGKYVELRCDPISGHTALYWYRQSLGQGPEFLIYFQGTGAADDSGLPNDRFFAVRPEGSVSTLKIQRTERGDSAVYLCASSANPGDEQFFGPGTRLTVL.

The chain employs TRBV27 and TRBJ2-5, with 9 bases lining up with TRBD2. CDR3 length: 16 residues. The germline V gene has CDR1 MNHEY and CDR2 SMNVEV (reference sequence). Trimming removed 6 bases from V and 5 bases from J; junction bases left unmatched: 13. As DNA, the CDR3 is TGTGCCAGCAGCCCCTCGCGGGGGGGCCATGAGGAGACCCAGTACTTC. This translates into CASSPSRGGHEETQYF.

The chain joins TRBV27 to TRBJ2-7; no clear D. The ends were cut back, 6 bases at V and 0 bases at J, with 12 bases in the middle. Germline CDR1 and CDR2: MNHEY and SMNVEV (reference sequence). The CDR3 consists of 14 residues. The CDR3 loop reads CASRRSESSYEQYF. DNA for the CDR3: TGTGCCAGCAGAAGGTCCGAGAGCTCCTACGAGCAGTACTTC.

This chain links TRBV7-8 with TRBJ1-1; D remains unclear. This CDR3 spans 17 amino acids. Per the germline V gene, CDR1 is SGHVS and CDR2 is FQNEAQ. The V end was cut by 4 bases, the J end by 3 bases, with 21 bases between. Written as DNA, the CDR3 is TGTGCCAGCAGCTCCCTTTGCGTCTACCCTACGGACACTGAAGCTTTCTTT. This codes for CASSSLCVYPTDTEAFF. The full variable domain, with the rest looked up from reference TRBV7-8 and TRBJ1-1, is GAGVSQSPRYKVAKRGQDVALRCDPISGHVSLFWYQQALGQGPEFLTYFQNEAQLDKSGLPSDRFFAERPEGSVSTLKIQRTQQEDSAVYLCASSSLCVYPTDTEAFFGQGTRLTVV.